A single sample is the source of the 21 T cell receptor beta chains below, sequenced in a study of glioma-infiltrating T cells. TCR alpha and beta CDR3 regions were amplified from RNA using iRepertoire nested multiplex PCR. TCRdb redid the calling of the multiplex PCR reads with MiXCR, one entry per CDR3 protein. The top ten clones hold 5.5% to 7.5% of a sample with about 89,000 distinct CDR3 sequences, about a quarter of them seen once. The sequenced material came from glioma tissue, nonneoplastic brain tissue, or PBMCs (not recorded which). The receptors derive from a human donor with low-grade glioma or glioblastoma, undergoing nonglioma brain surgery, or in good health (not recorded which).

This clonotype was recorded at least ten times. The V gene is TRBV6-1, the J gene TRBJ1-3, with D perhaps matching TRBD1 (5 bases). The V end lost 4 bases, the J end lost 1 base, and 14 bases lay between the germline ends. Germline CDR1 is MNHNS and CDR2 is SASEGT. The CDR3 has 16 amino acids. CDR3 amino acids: CASSGTGGSSGNTIYF. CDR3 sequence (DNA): TGTGCCAGCAGTGGTACGGGGGGTTCTTCTGGAAACACCATATATTTT.

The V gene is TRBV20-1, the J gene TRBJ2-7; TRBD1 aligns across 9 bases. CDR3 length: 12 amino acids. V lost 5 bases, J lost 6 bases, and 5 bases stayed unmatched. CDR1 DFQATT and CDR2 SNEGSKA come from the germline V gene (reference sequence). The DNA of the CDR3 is TGCAGTGCTTGGGACAGGGTTTCCGAGCAGTACTTC. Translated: CSAWDRVSEQYF.

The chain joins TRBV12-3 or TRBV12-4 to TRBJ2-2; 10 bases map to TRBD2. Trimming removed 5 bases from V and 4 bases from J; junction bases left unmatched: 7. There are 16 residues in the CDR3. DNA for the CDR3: TGTGCCAGCAGTAGAAGCGGGGGGGCCGCCACCGGGGAGCTGTTTTTT. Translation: CASSRSGGAATGELFF.

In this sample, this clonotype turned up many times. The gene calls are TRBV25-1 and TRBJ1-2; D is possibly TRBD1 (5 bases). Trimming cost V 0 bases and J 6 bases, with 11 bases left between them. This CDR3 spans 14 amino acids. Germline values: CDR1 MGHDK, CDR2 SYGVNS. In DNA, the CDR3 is TGTGCCAGCAGTGAATACCCGGACATTGATGGCTACACCTTC. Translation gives CASSEYPDIDGYTF.

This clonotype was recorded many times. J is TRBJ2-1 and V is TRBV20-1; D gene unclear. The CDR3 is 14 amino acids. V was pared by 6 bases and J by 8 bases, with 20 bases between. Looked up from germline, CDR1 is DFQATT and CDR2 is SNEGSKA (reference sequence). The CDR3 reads CSANPMDRVDEQFF. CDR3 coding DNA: TGCAGTGCCAACCCGATGGATAGGGTGGATGAGCAGTTCTTC.

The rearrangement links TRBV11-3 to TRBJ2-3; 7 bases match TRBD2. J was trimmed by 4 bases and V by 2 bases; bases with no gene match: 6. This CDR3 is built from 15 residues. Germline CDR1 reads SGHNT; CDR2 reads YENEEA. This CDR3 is CASSLISGGADTQYF. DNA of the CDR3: TGTGCCAGCAGCTTAATATCGGGAGGTGCAGATACGCAGTATTTT.

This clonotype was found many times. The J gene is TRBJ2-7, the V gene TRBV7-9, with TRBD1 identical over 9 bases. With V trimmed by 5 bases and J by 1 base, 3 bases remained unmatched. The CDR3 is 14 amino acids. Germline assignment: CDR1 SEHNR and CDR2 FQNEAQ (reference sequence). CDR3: CASSRDRDSYEQYF. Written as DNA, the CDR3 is TGTGCCAGCAGCAGGGACAGGGATTCCTACGAGCAGTACTTC.

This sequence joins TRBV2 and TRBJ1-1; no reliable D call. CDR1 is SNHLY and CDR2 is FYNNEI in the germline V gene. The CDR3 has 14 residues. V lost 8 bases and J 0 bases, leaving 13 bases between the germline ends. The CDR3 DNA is TGTGCCAGCCGCGAGACGCGACTGAACACTGAAGCTTTCTTT. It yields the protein CASRETRLNTEAFF.

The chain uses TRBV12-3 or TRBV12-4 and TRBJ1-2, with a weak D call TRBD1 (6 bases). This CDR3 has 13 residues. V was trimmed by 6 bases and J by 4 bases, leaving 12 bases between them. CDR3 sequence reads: CASSRDTLYGYTF. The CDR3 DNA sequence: TGTGCCAGCAGCAGGGACACCCTCTATGGCTACACCTTC.

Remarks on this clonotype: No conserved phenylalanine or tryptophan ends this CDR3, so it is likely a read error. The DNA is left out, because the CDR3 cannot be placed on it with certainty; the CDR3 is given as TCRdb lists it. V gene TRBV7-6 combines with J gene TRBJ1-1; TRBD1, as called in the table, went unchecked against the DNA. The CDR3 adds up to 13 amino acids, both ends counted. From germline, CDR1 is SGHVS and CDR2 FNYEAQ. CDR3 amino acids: CASIKGQGGLSFL.

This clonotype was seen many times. CDR3 sequence: CASSTRRLAEQFF. The DNA for the CDR3 is TGTGCCAGCAGCACCCGACGACTAGCGGAGCAGTTCTTC. V gene TRBV7-9 combines with J gene TRBJ2-1, with TRBD2 matching 8 bases. V shed 5 bases and J 10 bases; nucleotides not matched to a gene: 7. This CDR3 has 13 amino acids. Germline assignment: CDR1 SEHNR and CDR2 FQNEAQ (reference sequence). Filled out from reference TRBV7-9 and TRBJ2-1, the complete variable domain reads DTGVSQNPRHKITKRGQNVTFRCDPISEHNRLYWYRQTLGQGPEFLTYFQNEAQLEKSRLLSDRFSAERPKGSFSTLEIQRTEQGDSAMYLCASSTRRLAEQFFGPGTRLTVL.

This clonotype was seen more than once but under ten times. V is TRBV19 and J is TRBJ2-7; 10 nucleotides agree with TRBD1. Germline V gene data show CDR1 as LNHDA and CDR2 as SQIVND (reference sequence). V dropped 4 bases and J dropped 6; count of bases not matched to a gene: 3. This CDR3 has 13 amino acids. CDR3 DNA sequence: TGTGCCAGTAGTAGGGGACAGGGGCTCGAGCAGTACTTC. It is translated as CASSRGQGLEQYF.

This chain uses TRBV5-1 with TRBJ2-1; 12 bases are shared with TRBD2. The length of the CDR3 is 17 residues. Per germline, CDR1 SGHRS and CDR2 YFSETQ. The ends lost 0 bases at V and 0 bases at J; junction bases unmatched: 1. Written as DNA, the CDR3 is TGCGCCAGCAGCTTGGGACTAGCGGGAGACTCCTACAATGAGCAGTTCTTC. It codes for CASSLGLAGDSYNEQFF. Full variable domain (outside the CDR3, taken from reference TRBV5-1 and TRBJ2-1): KAGVTQTPRYLIKTRGQQVTLSCSPISGHRSVSWYQQTPGQGLQFLFEYFSETQRNKGNFPGRFSGRQFSNSRSEMNVSTLELGDSALYLCASSLGLAGDSYNEQFFGPGTRLTVL.

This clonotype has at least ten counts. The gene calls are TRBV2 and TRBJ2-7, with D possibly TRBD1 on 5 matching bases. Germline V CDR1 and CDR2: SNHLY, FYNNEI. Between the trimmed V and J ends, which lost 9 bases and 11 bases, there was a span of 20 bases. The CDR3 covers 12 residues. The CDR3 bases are TGTGCCAGTGACGCGTGGAGACAGCTTAAGTACTTC. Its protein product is CASDAWRQLKYF.

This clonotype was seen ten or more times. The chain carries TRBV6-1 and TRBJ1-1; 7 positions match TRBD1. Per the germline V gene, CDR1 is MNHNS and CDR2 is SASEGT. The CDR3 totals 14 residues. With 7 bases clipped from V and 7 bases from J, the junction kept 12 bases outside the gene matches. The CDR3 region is CASMRRQGDFEAFF. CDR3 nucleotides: TGTGCCAGCATGCGTCGACAGGGTGATTTTGAAGCTTTCTTT.

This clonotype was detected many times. CDR3 region: CASSEFGADTYGYTF. In nucleotides, the CDR3 is TGTGCCAGCAGTGAATTTGGGGCAGACACTTATGGCTACACCTTC. The chain has TRBV25-1 and TRBJ1-2, with D tentatively TRBD1 (5 bases). The CDR3 runs 15 residues. Germline V gene data show CDR1 as MGHDK and CDR2 as SYGVNS. The V end lost 1 base, the J end lost 5 bases, and 14 bases lay between the germline ends.

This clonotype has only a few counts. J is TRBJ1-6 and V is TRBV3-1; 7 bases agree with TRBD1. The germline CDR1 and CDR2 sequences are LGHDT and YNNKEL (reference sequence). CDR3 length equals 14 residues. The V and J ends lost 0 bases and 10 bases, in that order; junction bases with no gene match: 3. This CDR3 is CASSQDRQGSPLHF. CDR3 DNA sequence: TGTGCCAGCAGCCAAGACAGACAGGGATCACCCCTCCACTTT.

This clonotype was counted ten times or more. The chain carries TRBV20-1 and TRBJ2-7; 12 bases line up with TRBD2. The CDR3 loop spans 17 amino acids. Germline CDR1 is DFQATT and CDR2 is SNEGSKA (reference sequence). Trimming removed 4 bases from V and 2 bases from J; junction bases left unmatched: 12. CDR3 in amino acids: CSANRGGTSGSPYEQYF. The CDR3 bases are TGCAGTGCTAACAGGGGAGGGACTAGCGGGTCCCCCTACGAGCAGTACTTC.

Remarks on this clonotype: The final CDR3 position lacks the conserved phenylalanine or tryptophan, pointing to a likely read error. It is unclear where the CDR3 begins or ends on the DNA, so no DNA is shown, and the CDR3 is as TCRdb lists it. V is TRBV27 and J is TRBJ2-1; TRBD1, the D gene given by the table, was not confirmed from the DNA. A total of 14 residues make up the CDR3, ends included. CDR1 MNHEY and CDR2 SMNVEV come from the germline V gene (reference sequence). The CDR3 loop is CASAPTGGNNEQLL.

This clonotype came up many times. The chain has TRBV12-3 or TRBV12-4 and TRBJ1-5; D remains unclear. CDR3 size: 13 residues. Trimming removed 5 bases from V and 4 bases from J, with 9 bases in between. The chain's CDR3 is CASSRLGNQPQHF. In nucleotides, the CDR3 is TGTGCCAGCAGTCGACTGGGGAATCAGCCCCAGCATTTT.

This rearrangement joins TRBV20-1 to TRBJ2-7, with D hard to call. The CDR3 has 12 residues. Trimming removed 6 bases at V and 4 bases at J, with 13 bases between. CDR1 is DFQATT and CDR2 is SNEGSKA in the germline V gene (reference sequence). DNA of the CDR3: TGCAGTGCCCAGGAATCCTTATACGAGCAGTACTTC. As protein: CSAQESLYEQYF.